Each of the 9 T cell receptor beta chains below was sequenced from the same sample in a study of blood T cell repertoires in COVID-19. Profiled with immunoSEQ multiplex PCR; TCRdb holds only in-frame clones, not every one. The profile covers more than 150,000 clones, with around 87% appearing a single time and 0.5% to 0.75% taken by the ten largest. Sample: peripheral blood. These receptors originate from a man aged 45-65 years with acute or convalescent COVID-19.

This clone was picked up one time. The chain couples TRBV5-1 to TRBJ2-1; 8 bases align to TRBD1. Trimming took 3 bases from V and 1 from J; bases not matched to a gene: 3. This CDR3 spans 15 amino acids. CDR1 and CDR2 (germline): SGHRS, YFSETQ. The CDR3 region has the DNA TGCGCCAGCAGCTCAGGGGGCCTATCCTACAATGAGCAGTTCTTC. This gives the protein CASSSGGLSYNEQFF.

About this clone itself: The junction does not match germline at one end; this may be a read error. The V gene is TRBV11-3, the J gene TRBJ1-1, with 8 positions matching TRBD1. This CDR3 is built from 15 residues. Germline V lookup: CDR1 SGHNT, CDR2 YENEEA. This CDR3 is CASSLGTGSNAEAFF. The CDR3 DNA is TGTGCCAGCAGCTTAGGGACAGGGTCGAACGCTGAAGCTTTCTTT.

The V call is TRBV7-9, the J call TRBJ1-4, with 8 bases fitting TRBD1. The V gene's germline CDR1 is SEHNR and CDR2 FQNEAQ (reference sequence). The CDR3 has 18 amino acids. V was pared by 5 bases and J by 7 bases, with 18 bases of the junction left unmatched. CDR3 loop: CASSEWTGSIPLGEKLFF. The CDR3 DNA reads as TGTGCCAGCAGCGAGTGGACAGGGAGCATCCCCCTCGGTGAAAAACTGTTTTTT.

This sequence joins TRBV2 and TRBJ1-5, with TRBD1 matching over 7 bases. V was pared by 7 bases and J by 0 bases, with 15 bases of the junction left unmatched. The CDR3 has 18 residues. Per germline, CDR1 SNHLY and CDR2 FYNNEI. This CDR3 is CASTAVPYGTDSNQPQHF. CDR3 sequence (DNA): TGTGCCAGCACCGCGGTCCCCTACGGGACAGATAGCAATCAGCCCCAGCATTTT.

V gene TRBV23-1 combines with J gene TRBJ2-7; D is perhaps TRBD1 (6 bases). TRBV23-1 is an open reading frame, and its role is uncertain. CDR3 length: 18 residues. V shed 7 bases and J shed 2 bases, with 27 bases lying between them. This CDR3 reads CASKLNRVYVRVPYEQYV. The DNA for the CDR3 is TGCGCCAGCAAACTCAACAGGGTATACGTTCGAGTGCCCTACGAGCAGTACGTC.

The chain recombines TRBV30 with TRBJ1-5; the match to TRBD1 covers 10 bases. Germline V gives CDR1 GTSNPN, CDR2 SVGIG (reference sequence). This CDR3 has 13 amino acids. J lost 6 bases, V lost 4 bases, and 3 bases had no gene match. The CDR3 DNA reads as TGTGCCTGGATCGGACAGGGGGGTCAGCCCCAGCATTTT. This gives the protein CAWIGQGGQPQHF.

This sequence joins TRBV10-3 and TRBJ2-2; the match to TRBD2 covers 14 bases. Germline V gives CDR1 ENHRY, CDR2 SYGVKD. V lost 6 bases and J lost 2; bases outside the gene matches: 11. There are 19 residues in the CDR3. Written as DNA, the CDR3 is TGTGCCATCAGAAGGGGACTAGCGGGAGAGGGCATCAACACCGGGGAGCTGTTTTTT. Its translation is CAIRRGLAGEGINTGELFF.

This clone occurred a few times. The chain couples TRBV30 to TRBJ2-6; no clear D gene. Trimming cost V 3 bases and J 2 bases, with 8 bases left between them. Per the germline V gene, CDR1 is GTSNPN and CDR2 is SVGIG (reference sequence). CDR3 length equals 14 residues. CDR3 in amino acids: CAWSLGAGANVLTF. CDR3 in DNA: TGTGCCTGGAGCCTGGGCGCTGGGGCCAACGTCCTGACTTTC.

The chain links TRBV7-3 to TRBJ2-1; D might be TRBD1 (7 bases). Germline loops: CDR1 SGHTA, CDR2 FQGTGA. This CDR3 has 18 amino acids. V lost 1 base and J 5 bases, leaving 21 bases between the germline ends. The CDR3 DNA sequence: TGTGCCAGCAGCTTAAGGACAGGCGGGGCGGGACGGGACAATGAGCAGTTCTTC. The encoded protein is CASSLRTGGAGRDNEQFF.